This T cell receptor beta chain comes out of a study of CD8+CD57+ T cells in acquired aplastic anemia. The authors sequenced patients whose flow cytometry had shown CD8+CD57+ cell expansion. All patients had severe acquired aplastic anemia. Study observations and caveats: Any difference that existed in CD8+ Simpson's diversity between patients and controls was not significant.

Using genomic DNA as the template, TCR beta VDJ and CDR3 profiling was carried out. TCRdb itself ran the reads through MiXCR, one entry per CDR3 protein. Of approximately 250,000 distinct CDR3 sequences listed, less than 85% were seen once; the top ten hold 42%. With regard to this clonotype: As yet, its antigen is unknown.

Germline V gene sequence: CDR1 SGHTA, CDR2 FQGNSA. After removal of 3 bases from V and 16 bases from J, the junction contained 13 bases not matched to a gene. CDR3 size: 16 residues. The TCR was taken from a human donor with aplastic anemia. What was sequenced was sorted CD4+, CD8+, or CD8+CD57+ T cells (not recorded which) from PBMCs. The chain couples TRBV7-2 to TRBJ2-6, with 12 bases fitting TRBD2. CDR3 sequence: CASSLTSGSGATQLTF. CDR3 coding DNA: TGTGCCAGCAGCTTGACTAGCGGGAGCGGAGCCACGCAGCTGACTTTC. The full variable domain, completed using reference TRBV7-2 and TRBJ2-6, is GAGVSQSPSNKVTEKGKDVELRCDPISGHTALYWYRQSLGQGLEFLIYFQGNSAPDKSGLPSDRFSAERTGGSVSTLTIQRTQQEDSAVYLCASSLTSGSGATQLTFGAGSRLTVL.